The 26 T cell receptor beta chains below were found in one sample sequenced in a study of technical replicates of blood from a few donors. TCRdb's table, derived via immunoSEQ multiplex PCR, lists solely in-frame clones and lacks some. This sample has tens of thousands of clones, with roughly 96% found just once. Sample: T cells isolated from PBMCs. Receptor source: a human donor in good health.

V is TRBV5-1 and J is TRBJ2-7; D uncertain. Deletions cut 0 bases from V and 2 bases from J, with 6 bases between. CDR1 is SGHRS, CDR2 YFSETQ, per germline. CDR3 length equals 13 residues. The CDR3 loop reads CASSLVETYEQYF. As DNA, the CDR3 is TGCGCCAGCAGCTTGGTAGAGACCTACGAGCAGTACTTC.

The chain employs TRBV28 and TRBJ2-5, with 9 positions matching TRBD1. The CDR3 contains 12 residues. The V gene end was trimmed by 8 bases and the J gene end by 4 bases; junction bases not matched to a gene: 2. Germline CDR1 and CDR2: MDHEN and SYDVKM. The CDR3 here is CASGDRVETQYF. CDR3 DNA: TGTGCCAGCGGGGACAGGGTAGAGACCCAGTACTTC. Drawing the rest from reference TRBV28 and TRBJ2-5, the complete variable domain is DVKVTQSSRYLVKRTGEKVFLECVQDMDHENMFWYRQDPGLGLRLIYFSYDVKMKEKGDIPEGYSVSREKKERFSLILESASTNQTSMYLCASGDRVETQYFGPGTRLLVL.

This chain links TRBV13 with TRBJ1-4; D might be TRBD1 (5 bases). There are 16 residues in the CDR3. V was pared by 5 bases and J by 0 bases, with 13 bases between. Per germline, CDR1 PRHDT and CDR2 FYEKMQ (reference sequence). The DNA for the CDR3 is TGTGCCAGCAGCCAATGGTCAGGGCCAACTAATGAAAAACTGTTTTTT. This encodes CASSQWSGPTNEKLFF.

V and J are TRBV21-1 and TRBJ1-2; TRBD1 is the table's D call and was not checked against the DNA. TRBV21-1 is a recognized pseudogene. The length of the CDR3 is 18 residues. CDR3 region: CASSKFYKGHSMDYGYTF. CDR3 DNA: TGTGCCAGCAGCAAATTCTATAAGGGGCATAGTATGGACTATGGCTACACCTTC.

The V call is TRBV2, the J call TRBJ1-3, with a weak D call TRBD1 (6 bases). The CDR3 runs to 12 residues. CDR1 SNHLY and CDR2 FYNNEI come from the germline V gene. V was shortened by 4 bases and J by 9 bases, with 10 bases between the two germline ends. The CDR3 DNA follows: TGTGCCAGCAGTGGACAGGAGAGCACCATATATTTT. Amino acid sequence: CASSGQESTIYF. Full variable domain (remainder filled in from reference TRBV2 and TRBJ1-3): EPEVTQTPSHQVTQMGQEVILRCVPISNHLYFYWYRQILGQKVEFLVSFYNNEISEKSEIFDDQFSVERPDGSNFTLKIRSTKLEDSAMYFCASSGQESTIYFGEGSWLTVV.

In DNA form, the CDR3 reads TGCGCCAGCAGCATCCGGGACATATCGAACACCGGGGAGCTGTTTTTT. It encodes CASSIRDISNTGELFF. The chain combines TRBV4-1 with TRBJ2-2; possible D gene TRBD1, 6 bases. CDR1 and CDR2 from the germline V gene are MGHRA and YSYEKL. The CDR3 is made up of 16 amino acids. Trimming took off 5 bases at V and 0 bases at J, with 13 bases between the two ends.

The rearrangement joins TRBV7-7 to TRBJ1-5; D not certain. Deletions cut 6 bases from V and 2 bases from J, with 14 bases between. This CDR3 contains 15 residues. Germline V lookup: CDR1 SSHAT, CDR2 FNYEAQ (reference sequence). CDR3 protein: CASSLRHSGNQPQHF. CDR3 DNA sequence: TGTGCCAGCAGTCTCAGACATTCGGGCAATCAGCCCCAGCATTTT.

This chain connects TRBV6-5 to TRBJ1-2; no firm D call. Germline assignment: CDR1 MNHEY and CDR2 SVGAGI. Trimming stripped 0 bases from V and 4 bases from J, with 12 bases between. This CDR3 is 15 amino acids long. CDR3 DNA sequence: TGTGCCAGCAGTTACTCAGCTATACAGCTCTATGGCTACACCTTC. This encodes CASSYSAIQLYGYTF.

The chain links TRBV6-1 to TRBJ1-2; TRBD1 is a possible D gene (6 bases). Trimming stripped 4 bases from V and 5 bases from J, with 23 bases between. This CDR3 has 17 amino acids. Germline lookup yields CDR1 MNHNS and CDR2 SASEGT. The CDR3 nucleotides read TGTGCCAGCAGTGCCGTTGTCAGGGGCGATATAGATTATGGCTACACCTTC. It yields the protein CASSAVVRGDIDYGYTF.

CDR3 sequence reads: CASGSGGDYNEQFF. DNA of the CDR3: TGTGCCAGCGGGAGCGGGGGTGATTACAATGAGCAGTTCTTC. The chain uses TRBV6-1 and TRBJ2-1, with 8 positions matching TRBD2. With 8 bases clipped from V and 4 bases from J, the junction kept 7 bases outside the gene matches. The germline CDR1 and CDR2 sequences are MNHNS and SASEGT. The CDR3 is 14 amino acids.

The chain joins TRBV18 to TRBJ2-7; TRBD1 matches at 7 bases. The CDR3 extends over 16 amino acids. Per germline, CDR1 KGHSH and CDR2 LQKENI. With 3 bases clipped from V and 2 bases from J, the junction kept 10 bases outside the gene matches. CDR3 nucleotide sequence: TGTGCCAGCTCACCCCCCGGGACAGCTAACACCTACGAGCAGTACTTC. This encodes CASSPPGTANTYEQYF. The full variable domain, completed using reference TRBV18 and TRBJ2-7, is NAGVMQNPRHLVRRRGQEARLRCSPMKGHSHVYWYRQLPEEGLKFMVYLQKENIIDESGMPKERFSAEFPKEGPSILRIQQVVRGDSAAYFCASSPPGTANTYEQYFGPGTRLTVT.

This clone was observed once. The CDR3 DNA follows: TGCGCCAGCAGCCAAGAAGGAGGAGCAAGCTCCTACAATGAGCAGTTCTTC. Its translation: CASSQEGGASSYNEQFF. The chain links TRBV4-1 to TRBJ2-1; a possible D gene is TRBD2 (5 bases). Germline CDR1 is MGHRA and CDR2 is YSYEKL. The ends were cut back, 0 bases at V and 0 bases at J, with 12 bases in the middle. This CDR3 has 17 amino acids.

This rearrangement joins TRBV27 to TRBJ2-3, with 7 nucleotides matching TRBD2. Germline-derived CDR1 and CDR2 are MNHEY and SMNVEV (reference sequence). The CDR3 has 14 amino acids. The trim removed 10 bases at V and 4 bases at J, leaving 11 bases unmatched. The CDR3 DNA reads as TGTGCCACCAATGGCGGCGGGAGTTCAGATACGCAGTATTTT. It translates to CATNGGGSSDTQYF.

The chain recombines TRBV5-5 with TRBJ1-1; 7 nucleotides match TRBD1. Per the germline V gene, CDR1 is SGHKS and CDR2 is YYEKEE (reference sequence). This CDR3 is built from 16 residues. The V and J ends lost 0 bases and 1 base, in that order; junction bases with no gene match: 6. CDR3 loop: CASSLGRQGENTEAFF. The CDR3 nucleotides read TGTGCCAGCAGCTTGGGCAGACAGGGAGAGAACACTGAAGCTTTCTTT. Drawing the rest from reference TRBV5-5 and TRBJ1-1, the complete variable domain is DAGVTQSPTHLIKTRGQQVTLRCSPISGHKSVSWYQQVLGQGPQFIFQYYEKEERGRGNFPDRFSARQFPNYSSELNVNALLLGDSALYLCASSLGRQGENTEAFFGQGTRLTVV.

This chain connects TRBV18 to TRBJ1-1; maybe TRBD1 (6 bases). The V and J ends lost 6 bases and 0 bases respectively, with 14 bases between them. The germline V gene encodes CDR1 KGHSH and CDR2 LQKENI. CDR3 length: 15 amino acids. The CDR3 bases are TGTGCCAGCTCCACCAGACAGGCGATGAACACTGAAGCTTTCTTT. Protein sequence: CASSTRQAMNTEAFF.

The chain couples TRBV27 to TRBJ2-2, with D unresolved. Germline CDR1 and CDR2: MNHEY and SMNVEV (reference sequence). The CDR3 covers 14 residues. V was trimmed by 3 bases and J by 4 bases, leaving 9 bases between them. CDR3 sequence (DNA): TGTGCCAGCAGTTTCAGAACTACCACCGGGGAGCTGTTTTTT. Translated, it gives CASSFRTTTGELFF.

The rearrangement joins TRBV11-2 to TRBJ2-5; 9 bases fit TRBD1. Germline V CDR1 and CDR2: SGHAT, FQNNGV. There are 17 residues in the CDR3. V lost 0 bases to trimming and J lost 5 bases; unmatched junction nucleotides: 10. CDR3 in DNA: TGTGCCAGCAGCTTAGACCGCGGGACAGGGCCCATGGAGACCCAGTACTTC. The encoded protein is CASSLDRGTGPMETQYF.

This CDR3 is CASSLGGAGRTDTQYF. In nucleotides, the CDR3 is TGTGCCAGCAGTTTAGGGGGGGCAGGCAGAACAGATACGCAGTATTTT. This sequence joins TRBV28 and TRBJ2-3; TRBD2 might be the D (7 bases). The germline gives CDR1 MDHEN, CDR2 SYDVKM. Deletions cut 2 bases from V and 3 bases from J, with 15 bases between. The CDR3 is made up of 16 amino acids.

The gene calls are TRBV30 and TRBJ1-1, with 7 bases matching TRBD1. Trimming took 1 base from V and 7 from J; bases not matched to a gene: 3. CDR1 GTSNPN and CDR2 SVGIG come from the germline V gene (reference sequence). The CDR3 is 12 residues long. The CDR3 protein is CAWSEGASEAFF. CDR3 DNA sequence: TGTGCCTGGAGTGAGGGGGCCAGTGAAGCTTTCTTT.

The table lists this clone with a count of one. The chain joins TRBV7-2 to TRBJ2-7, with 13 nucleotides matching TRBD2. The germline V gene has CDR1 SGHTA and CDR2 FQGNSA. The V gene end was trimmed by 3 bases and the J gene end by 5 bases; junction bases not matched to a gene: 16. CDR3 size: 19 residues. This chain's CDR3 is CASSFLLTSGRARGDEQYF. The CDR3, as DNA: TGTGCCAGCAGCTTCCTACTTACTAGCGGGAGGGCCAGGGGGGACGAGCAGTACTTC.

This chain joins TRBV27 and TRBJ2-1; the D gene is possibly TRBD1 (6 bases). Germline CDR1 reads MNHEY; CDR2 reads SMNVEV (reference sequence). There are 13 residues in the CDR3. V shed 10 bases and J shed 3 bases, with 13 bases lying between them. CDR3 residues: CATRGGSYNEQFF. As DNA, the CDR3 is TGTGCCACCCGAGGGGGAAGCTACAATGAGCAGTTCTTC.

This clone was seen just once. The chain has TRBV7-9 and TRBJ2-1, with 13 nucleotides matching TRBD2. This CDR3 is 18 amino acids long. Germline trimming cut 5 bases from V and 4 bases from J; bases unmatched to any gene: 11. Germline lookup yields CDR1 SEHNR and CDR2 FQNEAQ (reference sequence). The CDR3 sequence: CASSTGTSGIGLYNEQFF. CDR3 DNA sequence: TGTGCCAGCAGCACCGGGACTAGCGGGATTGGCCTTTACAATGAGCAGTTCTTC.

The chain has TRBV2 and TRBJ2-3; TRBD2 is a possible D gene (5 bases). The CDR3 is made up of 21 amino acids. V dropped 1 base and J dropped 0 bases, with 26 bases sitting between them. The germline V gene encodes CDR1 SNHLY and CDR2 FYNNEI. The CDR3 reads CASSEGTLGGYWGSSTDTQYF. For the CDR3, the DNA is TGTGCCAGCAGTGAAGGTACTTTAGGCGGGTACTGGGGAAGCAGCACAGATACGCAGTATTTT.

The V and J genes are TRBV5-6 and TRBJ2-1; TRBD2 might be the D (5 bases). The CDR3 has 16 amino acids. V was pared by 2 bases and J by 0 bases, with 12 bases between. The germline CDR1 and CDR2 sequences are SGHDT and YYEEEE. CDR3 coding DNA: TGTGCCAGCAGCTTAAAACGGGGTAGCTCCTACAATGAGCAGTTCTTC. Residues: CASSLKRGSSYNEQFF.

The J gene is TRBJ1-4, the V gene TRBV10-1; D is uncertain. The CDR3 contains 16 residues. The V end was cut by 8 bases, the J end by 8 bases, with 24 bases between. Germline-derived CDR1 and CDR2 are WNHNN and SYGVQD (reference sequence). CDR3 DNA: TGCGCCAGCCCCGTCGGGGATTATAGGCCATTCGAAAAACTGTTTTTT. Translation gives CASPVGDYRPFEKLFF.

The V and J genes are TRBV25-1 and TRBJ2-3; 7 bases are a match to TRBD2. The ends lost 1 base at V and 4 bases at J; junction bases unmatched: 2. The germline V gene has CDR1 MGHDK and CDR2 SYGVNS. The CDR3 contains 14 residues. The CDR3 spells CASSEWGGSDTQYF. DNA for the CDR3: TGTGCCAGCAGTGAATGGGGGGGATCAGATACGCAGTATTTT.